This TCR beta chain was identified in a study of memory CD8 T cells in hepatitis C reinfection. Study context: Pre-reinfection sampling occurred 55 to 20 weeks ahead of detected reinfection.

Time point defined: pre-reinfection, 55 to 20 weeks before reinfection detection. TCR sequencing was done directly ex vivo on sorted cells, without expansion in vitro. Donors came from people who inject drugs enrolled in HEPCO, Canada. Profiled with immunoSEQ multiplex PCR; TCRdb holds only in-frame clones, not every one. The sample has over 50,000 clones; roughly nine tenths are singletons. Germline trimming cut 5 bases from V and 6 bases from J; bases unmatched to any gene: 7. There are 14 residues in the CDR3. CDR1 is MNHEY, CDR2 SMNVEV, per germline (reference sequence). The chain is built from TRBV27 and TRBJ2-3; 8 positions agree with TRBD2. Sequencing used naive CD8+ T cells sorted from blood. The clonotype comes from a man between 18 and 29 years old with hepatitis C virus infection. CDR3 nucleotide sequence: TGTGCCAGCAGTCCCAGCGGGAGTACGGATACGCAGTATTTT. It codes for CASSPSGSTDTQYF.